Relative to its sample, the clone carrying this T cell receptor (delta chain) is medium-sized. The antigen remains unidentified. A read error may account for a junction end that differs from germline. The sample carries other DNA sequences with the same CDR3. Bulk repertoires came from Vgamma9/Vdelta2+ or Vdelta2-negative gammadelta T cells flow-sorted from PBMC. This sample was included in a study of γδ T cells in repeated Plasmodium falciparum infection. About the study: Over about 640 days, donors received four mosquito-bite P. falciparum NF54 infections.

Germline lookup yields CDR1 TSWWSYY and CDR2 QGS. CDR3 length: 18 residues. Both TRG and TRD chains were sequenced from each sorted sample. TCRdb reanalysed the multiplex PCR reads with CATT. The sample consists of under 50,000 delta-chain clones, 1.5% to 2% of them appearing once. Overall study findings and caveats: Malian children's Vdelta2-negative repertoires appeared more expanded and less diverse than Australians'.

The TCR originated in a pool of human donors (malaria-infected and uninfected, not separated). The genes are TRDV1 and TRDJ2, with 10 bases matching TRDD3. Sequencing used gamma-delta T cells from blood. The CDR3 nucleotides are TGTGCTCTTGGGGAACTCCAGCTGGGGGATATCCTGACAGCACAGCTCTTCTTT. It specifies CALGELQLGDILTAQLFF.